The source of this TCR beta chain is a study of Graves' ophthalmopathy and Graves' hyperthyroidism. Across the whole study: Ahead of any treatment, peripheral blood was obtained at the initial diagnosis.

Study-wide points: A model of 13 signatures distinguished ophthalmopathy from stable hyperthyroidism at less than 90% sensitivity and about 80% specificity. Blood also carried most expanded thyroid clonotypes exceeding 0.001 frequency.

A roughly 9.1 ml volume of fresh peripheral blood provided the PBMCs. CDR3 length equals 15 residues. J was trimmed by 5 bases and V by 3 bases; bases with no gene match: 3. Germline CDR1 and CDR2: PRHDT and FYEKMQ (reference sequence). On this clonotype: Its matching antigen is unknown.

Transcripts of RNA were the source for amplifying TCR beta CDR3 regions. RT-PCR was first run with HTBI primers, then multiplex PCR in a second round. TCRdb reanalysed the multiplex PCR reads using MiXCR and keeps one entry per CDR3 protein. The sample holds some 750,000 distinct CDR3 sequences, roughly 40% seen once. The chain has TRBV13 and TRBJ2-1; 11 bases match TRBD2. This TCR was recovered from an adult man with Graves' ophthalmopathy. The material sequenced was peripheral blood. The CDR3 loop is CASSFTSGSNNEQFF. The CDR3 coding sequence is TGTGCCAGCAGCTTTACTAGCGGGAGCAACAATGAGCAGTTCTTC.